Following are 19 T cell receptor beta chains from one sample sequenced in a study of blood T cell repertoires in COVID-19 (TCRdb year 2020). Libraries were constructed by the immunoSEQ multiplex PCR assay. What TCRdb holds here is the immuneACCESS table cut down to in-frame rearrangements. Part of the clones is not present; checked against another copy, under half of the missing clones reflect an unresolved V gene, and the others are unexplained. The sample table shows under 350,000 clones, and approximately 89% are seen once. In total, the top ten clones hold roughly 1.9% of the sample. Source material: peripheral blood. Every receptor here comes from a woman aged 25 to 39 with COVID-19, enrolled during active disease.

The rearrangement links TRBV2 to TRBJ2-2; 9 nucleotides align to TRBD2. The CDR3 sequence is 16 residues long. CDR1 SNHLY and CDR2 FYNNEI come from the germline V gene. J lost 4 bases, V lost 6 bases, and 9 bases had no gene match. The CDR3 DNA is TGTGCCAGCAGCTGGTTAGCGGGGGCGCGCACCGGGGAGCTGTTTTTT. Protein: CASSWLAGARTGELFF. The complete variable domain, with remaining parts taken from reference TRBV2 and TRBJ2-2, reads EPEVTQTPSHQVTQMGQEVILRCVPISNHLYFYWYRQILGQKVEFLVSFYNNEISEKSEIFDDQFSVERPDGSNFTLKIRSTKLEDSAMYFCASSWLAGARTGELFFGEGSRLTVL.

The rearrangement joins TRBV27 to TRBJ2-7; TRBD1 aligns across 9 bases. The ends lost 8 bases at V and 1 base at J; junction bases unmatched: 12. Germline CDR1 reads MNHEY; CDR2 reads SMNVEV (reference sequence). This CDR3 region has 16 residues. In DNA, the CDR3 is TGTGCCAGCGGATCGAGGGGGACAGGGCATTCCTACGAGCAGTACTTC. Amino acids: CASGSRGTGHSYEQYF.

The rearrangement links TRBV24-1 to TRBJ1-2; 12 bases are a match to TRBD1. The trim removed 4 bases at V and 3 bases at J, leaving 5 bases unmatched. The CDR3 extends over 16 amino acids. CDR1 is KGHDR and CDR2 is SFDVKD in the germline V gene. CDR3 loop: CATSDSGTGGDYGYTF. CDR3 in DNA: TGTGCCACCAGTGACTCCGGGACAGGGGGCGACTATGGCTACACCTTC.

The chain is built from TRBV7-9 and TRBJ1-1; D is uncertain. Deletions cut 5 bases from V and 10 bases from J, with 17 bases between. This CDR3 spans 13 amino acids. Germline lookup yields CDR1 SEHNR and CDR2 FQNEAQ (reference sequence). The CDR3: CASSRPTGMGAFF. CDR3 bases: TGTGCCAGCAGCAGGCCAACGGGGATGGGAGCTTTCTTT.

The chain links TRBV18 to TRBJ2-3; D ambiguous. V was clipped by 6 bases and J by 0 bases, with 4 bases between them. The CDR3 has 12 residues. Germline loops: CDR1 KGHSH, CDR2 LQKENI. For the CDR3, the DNA is TGTGCCAGCTCCACTAGCACAGATACGCAGTATTTT. Protein product: CASSTSTDTQYF.

This clone is a singleton in its sample. V gene TRBV7-9 combines with J gene TRBJ1-5; D call uncertain. Germline CDR1 SEHNR, CDR2 FQNEAQ (reference sequence). V lost 4 bases and J 4 bases, leaving 8 bases between the germline ends. CDR3 length equals 13 residues. The DNA of the CDR3 is TGTGCCAGCAGCTCAGGACTAAATCAGCCCCAGCATTTT. This gives the protein CASSSGLNQPQHF. The full variable domain, completed using reference TRBV7-9 and TRBJ1-5, is DTGVSQNPRHKITKRGQNVTFRCDPISEHNRLYWYRQTLGQGPEFLTYFQNEAQLEKSRLLSDRFSAERPKGSFSTLEIQRTEQGDSAMYLCASSSGLNQPQHFGDGTRLSIL.

V usage is TRBV19 and J usage is TRBJ1-1, with D unresolved. CDR1 LNHDA and CDR2 SQIVND come from the germline V gene (reference sequence). CDR3 length: 12 residues. Trimming took off 4 bases at V and 6 bases at J, with 9 bases between the two ends. Here the CDR3 reads CASSSQVAEAFF. The CDR3 DNA reads TGTGCCAGTAGTAGTCAGGTTGCTGAAGCTTTCTTT.

The chain carries TRBV20-1 and TRBJ2-1, with 10 bases aligning to TRBD2. The V gene's germline CDR1 is DFQATT and CDR2 SNEGSKA (reference sequence). V shed 3 bases, J shed 4 bases, and the junction held 6 bases outside the gene matches. The CDR3 contains 15 residues. CDR3 DNA: TGCAGTGCTAGTTCAGCGGGGGGGCCTTACAATGAGCAGTTCTTC. It yields the protein CSASSAGGPYNEQFF.

The CDR3 DNA reads as TGCAGCGCCCTGGTCAGGGAGCAGTTCTTC. Residues: CSALVREQFF. This chain connects TRBV29-1 to TRBJ2-1; no definite D call. V lost 7 bases and J 10 bases, leaving 11 bases between the germline ends. CDR1 and CDR2 (germline): SQVTM, ANQGSEA. The CDR3 consists of 10 residues.

The chain uses TRBV9 and TRBJ1-1, with 9 positions matching TRBD1. Germline CDR1 SGDLS, CDR2 YYNGEE. The V and J ends lost 0 bases and 4 bases, in that order; junction bases with no gene match: 4. The CDR3 is 15 amino acids. Here the CDR3 reads CASSVALGQGTEAFF. The CDR3 nucleotides read TGTGCCAGCAGCGTAGCTTTGGGACAGGGCACTGAAGCTTTCTTT.

The V call is TRBV13, the J call TRBJ2-1; 9 positions agree with TRBD2. The CDR3 extends over 15 amino acids. The germline V gene encodes CDR1 PRHDT and CDR2 FYEKMQ (reference sequence). J lost 7 bases, V lost 3 bases, and 7 bases had no gene match. This CDR3 reads CASSLGGGAANEQFF. CDR3 DNA: TGTGCCAGCAGCTTGGGCGGGGGGGCCGCAAATGAGCAGTTCTTC.

The rearrangement uses TRBV4-2 and TRBJ2-2, with D maybe TRBD2 (6 bases). CDR1 and CDR2 from the germline V gene are LGHNA and YNFKEQ. This CDR3 is 14 amino acids long. V dropped 4 bases and J dropped 7 bases, with 13 bases sitting between them. The CDR3 sequence is CASSREVAFGELFF. CDR3 nucleotides: TGTGCCAGCAGCCGGGAGGTAGCTTTCGGGGAGCTGTTTTTT.

The gene calls are TRBV30 and TRBJ1-1; D uncertain. Germline CDR1 is GTSNPN and CDR2 is SVGIG (reference sequence). The V and J ends lost 1 base and 0 bases respectively, with 9 bases between them. The CDR3 is made up of 14 amino acids. CDR3 coding DNA: TGTGCCTGGAGTGCGGGAGGGCTGAACACTGAAGCTTTCTTT. Translated: CAWSAGGLNTEAFF.

The chain recombines TRBV11-1 with TRBJ1-2, with TRBD1 identical over 11 bases. CDR3 length: 16 amino acids. Germline V gene data show CDR1 as SGHAT and CDR2 as FQDESV (reference sequence). The J segment lost 2 bases and the V segment lost 1 base, leaving 3 bases of the junction unmatched. The CDR3 DNA is TGTGCCAGCAGCTTAGGGACAGGGGGCAGGAACTATGGCTACACCTTC. Residues: CASSLGTGGRNYGYTF.

The chain combines TRBV6-6 with TRBJ1-3; 11 nucleotides match TRBD1. There are 16 residues in the CDR3. CDR1 and CDR2 (germline): MNHNY, SVGAGI (reference sequence). V lost 6 bases to trimming and J lost 9 bases; unmatched junction nucleotides: 13. The CDR3 DNA reads as TGTGCCAGCAGCCAGGGACAGGGGGTGCCCTACGGCACCATATATTTT. Translation: CASSQGQGVPYGTIYF.

The chain links TRBV5-6 to TRBJ2-4; 8 bases are shared with TRBD1. The CDR3 loop spans 11 amino acids. J lost 14 bases, V lost 4 bases, and 5 bases had no gene match. CDR1 SGHDT and CDR2 YYEEEE come from the germline V gene. CDR3 in amino acids: CASSRPGQEYF. The CDR3 nucleotides read TGTGCCAGCAGCCGGCCGGGACAGGAGTACTTC.

V gene TRBV2 combines with J gene TRBJ1-1; weak D call: TRBD1 (6 bases). Looked up from germline, CDR1 is SNHLY and CDR2 is FYNNEI. V was pared by 6 bases and J by 0 bases, with 11 bases between. The CDR3 is 14 amino acids. CDR3 bases: TGTGCCAGCAGCGAACAGGGATTGAACACTGAAGCTTTCTTT. This gives the protein CASSEQGLNTEAFF.

This chain uses TRBV6-2 or TRBV6-3 with TRBJ1-2; 12 bases map to TRBD1. This CDR3 comprises 16 residues. Germline CDR1 is MNHEY and CDR2 is SVGEGT. V was clipped by 0 bases and J by 8 bases; unmatched bases: 7. The chain's CDR3 is CASSYSGTGGAEGYTF. The CDR3 nucleotides read TGTGCCAGCAGTTACTCCGGGACAGGGGGCGCGGAAGGCTACACCTTC.

The rearrangement uses TRBV28 and TRBJ1-1; 9 bases line up with TRBD1. Trimming removed 5 bases from V and 3 bases from J; junction bases left unmatched: 7. The CDR3 length is 15 residues. CDR1 MDHEN and CDR2 SYDVKM come from the germline V gene. CDR3 loop: CASSPWGQGYTEAFF. In nucleotides, the CDR3 is TGTGCCAGCAGTCCTTGGGGACAGGGCTACACTGAAGCTTTCTTT.